A single sample gave rise to the 14 T cell receptor beta chains below, sequenced in a study of blood T cell repertoires in COVID-19. Profiled with immunoSEQ multiplex PCR; TCRdb holds only in-frame clones, not every one. The sample includes approximately 150,000 clones, about 90% of them seen just once. Specimen: PBMCs or T cells enriched from blood (not recorded which). These receptors were taken from a man in his sixties who had recovered from COVID-19.

The chain joins TRBV6-7 to TRBJ2-1, with D unresolved. TRBV6-7 is reported as an ORF; its role is uncertain. The V end was cut by 5 bases, the J end by 7 bases, with 9 bases between. CDR3 length equals 12 residues. CDR3 sequence: CASSPTQNEQFF. The CDR3 DNA reads as TGTGCCAGCAGTCCGACTCAAAATGAGCAGTTCTTC.

This chain links TRBV20-1 with TRBJ2-1; a possible D gene is TRBD1 (6 bases). Trimming removed 7 bases at V and 5 bases at J, with 9 bases between. The CDR3 sequence is 11 residues long. Germline V lookup: CDR1 DFQATT, CDR2 SNEGSKA (reference sequence). The CDR3 sequence: CSGDTDNEQFF. CDR3 in DNA: TGCAGTGGGGACACTGACAATGAGCAGTTCTTC.

This clone was counted only a few times. The chain links TRBV3-1 (or the pseudogene TRBV3-2) to TRBJ2-1, with TRBD2 identical over 12 bases. This CDR3 contains 15 residues. V gave up 6 bases and J gave up 10 bases; unmatched junction bases: 10. The germline gives CDR1 LGHDT, CDR2 YNNKEL (reference sequence). The CDR3 reads CASSSSGRAEGEQFF. DNA for the CDR3: TGTGCCAGCAGTTCTAGCGGGAGGGCCGAAGGCGAGCAGTTCTTC.

The chain couples TRBV24-1 to TRBJ2-7; possibly TRBD1 for D (6 bases). V dropped 8 bases and J dropped 5 bases, with 12 bases sitting between them. The CDR3 has 12 residues. Germline CDR1 and CDR2: KGHDR and SFDVKD. CDR3 in amino acids: CATKGEADEQYF. The CDR3 DNA reads TGTGCCACCAAGGGGGAAGCAGACGAGCAGTACTTC.

The V call is TRBV18, the J call TRBJ2-3, with no clear D. Trimming removed 5 bases at V and 1 base at J, with 13 bases between. Germline V gives CDR1 KGHSH, CDR2 LQKENI. This CDR3 region has 15 residues. The CDR3 region has the DNA TGTGCCAGCTCATTCTCTACCCCGGGCACAGATACGCAGTATTTT. Its protein is CASSFSTPGTDTQYF.

The chain has TRBV20-1 and TRBJ2-1; TRBD2 aligns across 10 bases. CDR1 and CDR2 from the germline V gene are DFQATT and SNEGSKA (reference sequence). The J segment lost 0 bases and the V segment lost 3 bases, leaving 5 bases of the junction unmatched. The CDR3 loop spans 16 amino acids. CDR3 sequence (DNA): TGCAGTGCTAGTGGTCTAGCGGGAGTCTCCTACAATGAGCAGTTCTTC. Residues: CSASGLAGVSYNEQFF.

The genes are TRBV18 and TRBJ2-7; 10 nucleotides align to TRBD2. CDR3 length: 17 amino acids. Germline V lookup: CDR1 KGHSH, CDR2 LQKENI. The V segment lost 2 bases and the J segment 1 base; nucleotides outside the gene matches: 8. The CDR3 here is CASSPRLAGGTSYEQYF. DNA of the CDR3: TGTGCCAGCTCACCAAGGTTAGCGGGAGGAACTTCCTACGAGCAGTACTTC.

The chain joins TRBV7-9 to TRBJ1-5, with D unclear. The CDR3 has 15 amino acids. Trimming pared 1 base from V and 1 base from J, leaving 8 bases between. Germline CDR1 and CDR2: SEHNR and FQNEAQ (reference sequence). CDR3 nucleotides: TGTGCCAGCAGCTTAGGAGGTGGGAGCAATCAGCCCCAGCATTTT. It encodes CASSLGGGSNQPQHF.

The genes are TRBV29-1 and TRBJ2-4; a possible D gene is TRBD1 (5 bases). With 7 bases removed from V and 1 base from J, the gap between germline ends came to 14 bases. The CDR3 runs 14 residues. CDR1 is SQVTM, CDR2 ANQGSEA, per germline. The CDR3 reads CSANLQGAKNIQYF. The CDR3 DNA follows: TGCAGCGCCAATCTCCAGGGTGCCAAAAACATTCAGTACTTC.

The chain combines TRBV6-1 with TRBJ2-5; possible D gene TRBD2, 5 bases. Germline loops: CDR1 MNHNS, CDR2 SASEGT. V was pared by 3 bases and J by 2 bases, with 7 bases between. The CDR3 runs to 13 residues. The CDR3 DNA reads as TGTGCCAGCAGTGATCCGGGACAAGAGACCCAGTACTTC. Its translation is CASSDPGQETQYF.

This clone was observed once. The chain combines TRBV7-3 with TRBJ2-3; TRBD2 might be the D (6 bases). V lost 4 bases and J 4 bases, leaving 18 bases between the germline ends. CDR1 and CDR2 from the germline V gene are SGHTA and FQGTGA. CDR3 length: 16 residues. The CDR3 reads CASSSGTAGPADTQYF. In nucleotides, the CDR3 is TGTGCCAGCAGCTCCGGGACTGCCGGACCAGCAGATACGCAGTATTTT.

V and J are TRBV6-5 and TRBJ2-2, with TRBD2 identical over 10 bases. V shed 6 bases and J 4 bases; nucleotides not matched to a gene: 5. Germline V gene sequence: CDR1 MNHEY, CDR2 SVGAGI. The CDR3 consists of 15 residues. The CDR3 DNA is TGTGCCAGCAGCAGCGGGAGGGCCGTCACCGGGGAGCTGTTTTTT. It translates to CASSSGRAVTGELFF.

The chain combines TRBV10-3 with TRBJ2-2; D uncertain. V lost 3 bases, J lost 3 bases, and 8 bases lay in between. CDR1 is ENHRY and CDR2 is SYGVKD in the germline V gene. The CDR3 runs 14 residues. For the CDR3, the DNA is TGTGCCATCAGTGAAACTCTGGACACCGGGGAGCTGTTTTTT. Encoded protein: CAISETLDTGELFF.

The V call is TRBV5-1, the J call TRBJ2-3; D perhaps matches TRBD2 (5 bases). Trimming took 4 bases from V and 1 from J, leaving 10 bases between them. This CDR3 comprises 14 residues. Germline lookup yields CDR1 SGHRS and CDR2 YFSETQ. CDR3 nucleotides: TGCGCCAGCAGCCCCGGGGTGCGCACAGATACGCAGTATTTT. Its translation: CASSPGVRTDTQYF. Variable domain in full (rest from reference TRBV5-1 and TRBJ2-3): KAGVTQTPRYLIKTRGQQVTLSCSPISGHRSVSWYQQTPGQGLQFLFEYFSETQRNKGNFPGRFSGRQFSNSRSEMNVSTLELGDSALYLCASSPGVRTDTQYFGPGTRLTVL.